This T cell receptor (beta chain) was found in a study of T cell responses to AZD1222 COVID-19 vaccine. Trimming took off 0 bases at V and 10 bases at J, with 15 bases between the two ends. This CDR3 comprises 14 residues. Germline loops: CDR1 SQVTM, CDR2 ANQGSEA. Using immunoSEQ multiplex PCR, the repertoire was profiled, and TCRdb retains in-frame clones only, with some absent. The sample lists 55,000 to 70,000 clones, over 60% occurring once. Sequenced here: peripheral blood, sampled on day 0 of AZD1222 vaccination. The sequence was collected from an adult in good health. This rearrangement joins TRBV29-1 to TRBJ1-4; no firm D call. The chain's CDR3 is CSVEDLGPGGKLFF. The CDR3, as DNA: TGCAGCGTTGAAGATTTGGGCCCTGGAGGAAAACTGTTTTTT.